The T cell receptor (beta chain) under discussion was sequenced for a study of cytomegalovirus exposure and HLA in healthy donors. Study-level information: The 120 validation repertoires used the same platform as the roughly 700 first-cohort repertoires (as reported by a later analysis).

Method: immunoSEQ multiplex PCR; TCRdb's copy keeps in-frame clones and lacks some. The data contain some 260,000 clones, less than 90% of them singletons. This CDR3 region has 14 residues. The germline V and J ends were trimmed by 6 bases and 4 bases, with 16 bases remaining between them. Per the germline V gene, CDR1 is MGHRA and CDR2 is YSYEKL. With regard to this clone: What it binds is unknown.

Study-level findings and limits: Usually a TCR sequence was rare, but some public TCRs were found in many donors. A list of more than 150 TCR beta chains associated with cytomegalovirus was given. CMV antigen specificity of a few CMV-associated chains was confirmed in vitro.

This sequence originates from a man between 18 and 29 years old in good health and CMV-seropositive. Sequenced input: PBMCs. The genes are TRBV4-1 and TRBJ2-7; no clear D gene. CDR3 protein: CASSPSWYSYEQYF. The CDR3 nucleotides read TGCGCCAGCAGTCCAAGTTGGTACAGTTACGAGCAGTACTTC.